The clone carrying this T cell receptor beta chain has only a few counts. Its antigen is undetermined. Trimming left V 3 bases short and J 14 bases short, with 10 bases between. Germline CDR1 reads SQVTM; CDR2 reads ANQGSEA. The CDR3 runs 9 residues. These data originate in a study of cytomegalovirus exposure and HLA in healthy donors. Broader study findings: Listed as cytomegalovirus-associated were about 160 TCR beta chains.

This table comes from immunoSEQ multiplex PCR, and its TCRdb copy is limited to in-frame clones, with some not included. The table includes some 99,000 clones, about nine tenths detected once. This receptor was taken from a woman under 30 in good health and CMV-seronegative. Sample: PBMCs. The chain uses TRBV29-1 and TRBJ1-2; D remains unclear. The CDR3 is CSVESTKTF. CDR3 DNA: TGCAGCGTTGAGTCGACAAAGACCTTC.